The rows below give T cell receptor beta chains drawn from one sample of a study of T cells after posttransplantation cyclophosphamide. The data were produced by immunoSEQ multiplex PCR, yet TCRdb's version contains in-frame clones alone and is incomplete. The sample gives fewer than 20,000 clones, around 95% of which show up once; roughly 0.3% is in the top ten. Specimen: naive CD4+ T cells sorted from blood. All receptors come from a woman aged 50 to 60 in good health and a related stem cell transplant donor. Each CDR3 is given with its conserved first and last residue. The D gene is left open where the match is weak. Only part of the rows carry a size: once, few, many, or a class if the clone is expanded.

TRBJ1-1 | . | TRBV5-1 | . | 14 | CASSLGVQTLEAFF | TGCGCCAGCAGCTTGGGAGTACAGACACTTGAAGCTTTCTTT
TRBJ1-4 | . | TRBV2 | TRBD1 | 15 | CASSSNGQGGEKLFF | TGTGCCAGCAGTTCCAATGGACAGGGGGGGGAAAAACTGTTTTTT
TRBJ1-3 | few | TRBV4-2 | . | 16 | CASSQEIRHSGNTIYF | TGTGCCAGCAGCCAAGAGATCAGACACTCTGGAAACACCATATATTTT
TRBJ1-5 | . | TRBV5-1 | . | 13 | CASSPELNQPQHF | TGCGCCAGCAGCCCTGAACTCAATCAGCCCCAGCATTTT
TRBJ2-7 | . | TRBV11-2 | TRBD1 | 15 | CASSYTGTGGSEQYF | TGTGCCAGCAGCTATACCGGGACAGGGGGTTCCGAGCAGTACTTC
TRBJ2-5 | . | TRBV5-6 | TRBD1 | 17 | CASSLARTGRYQETQYF | TGTGCCAGCAGCTTGGCGAGGACAGGGAGGTACCAAGAGACCCAGTACTTC
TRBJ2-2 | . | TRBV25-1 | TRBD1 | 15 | CASSLGTGGAGELFF | TGTGCCAGCAGTCTCGGGACAGGGGGCGCCGGGGAGCTGTTTTTT
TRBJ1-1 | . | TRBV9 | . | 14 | CASSVAPGNTEAFF | TGTGCCAGCAGCGTAGCCCCGGGTAACACTGAAGCTTTCTTT
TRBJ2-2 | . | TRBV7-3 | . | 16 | CASSLNRLANTGELFF | TGTGCCAGCAGCTTAAACAGGCTGGCGAACACCGGGGAGCTGTTTTTT
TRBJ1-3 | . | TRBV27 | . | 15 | CASSSNPQGGNTIYF | TGTGCCAGCAGTTCTAACCCTCAGGGAGGGAACACCATATATTTT
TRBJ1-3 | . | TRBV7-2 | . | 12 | CASSLVLNTIYF | TGTGCCAGCAGCTTAGTCTTGAACACCATATATTTT
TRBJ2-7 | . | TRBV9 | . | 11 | CASGSAYEQYF | TGTGCCAGCGGGAGCGCGTACGAGCAGTACTTC
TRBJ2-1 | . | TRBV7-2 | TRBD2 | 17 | CASSLVPRLAGGNEQFF | TGTGCCAGCAGCTTAGTACCACGACTAGCGGGAGGGAATGAGCAGTTCTTC
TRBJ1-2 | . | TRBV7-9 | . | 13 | CASSLAANYGYTF | TGTGCCAGCAGCTTGGCAGCGAACTATGGCTACACCTTC
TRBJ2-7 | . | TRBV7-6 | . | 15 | CASSPLNLQAYEQYF | TGTGCCAGCAGCCCATTAAACCTTCAGGCCTACGAGCAGTACTTC
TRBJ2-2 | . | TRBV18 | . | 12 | CASRPRSGELFF | TGTGCCAGCCGCCCTAGGTCCGGGGAGCTGTTTTTT
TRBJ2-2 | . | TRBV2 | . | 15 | CASSGLQGRSGELFF | TGTGCCAGCAGTGGACTACAGGGGAGGTCCGGGGAGCTGTTTTTT